The 28 T cell receptor beta chains below come from one sample, sequenced in a study of follicular helper T cells after annual influenza vaccination. Profiled with immunoSEQ multiplex PCR; TCRdb holds only in-frame clones, not every one. Of under 6,500 clones in the sample, 75% to 85% were seen once. The time point here: 2015-2016 season, pre-vaccination. The sample in question was CXCR5+ CD38- circulating T follicular helper cells from blood, obtained on the day of influenza vaccination. Subset denoted: circulating Tfh, non-naive CD4+CXCR5+PD-1+ (ICOS+CD38+ or ICOS-CD38-). The receptors here all came from an adult who received the influenza vaccine.

The gene calls are TRBV18 and TRBJ2-7; no clear D. CDR1 and CDR2 (germline): KGHSH, LQKENI. The CDR3 is 14 amino acids. Trimming took 0 bases from V and 2 from J, leaving 8 bases between them. The CDR3 region is CASSPPLGTYEQYF. CDR3 nucleotide sequence: TGTGCCAGCTCACCACCGTTAGGGACCTACGAGCAGTACTTC.

This chain uses TRBV29-1 with TRBJ2-2; perhaps TRBD1 as D (6 bases). V dropped 3 bases and J dropped 4 bases, with 15 bases sitting between them. The CDR3 has 15 residues. The germline gives CDR1 SQVTM, CDR2 ANQGSEA. CDR3 nucleotides: TGCAGCGTTGACTCTCGGGCAGGGGTCACCGGGGAGCTGTTTTTT. Protein sequence: CSVDSRAGVTGELFF.

The chain recombines TRBV18 with TRBJ2-5; D unresolved. CDR1 KGHSH and CDR2 LQKENI come from the germline V gene. The germline V and J ends were trimmed by 2 bases and 3 bases, with 7 bases remaining between them. The CDR3 covers 13 residues. CDR3 in DNA: TGTGCCAGCTCACCAGGGATTAAAGAGACCCAGTACTTC. Translation: CASSPGIKETQYF. Complete variable domain (other parts from reference TRBV18 and TRBJ2-5): NAGVMQNPRHLVRRRGQEARLRCSPMKGHSHVYWYRQLPEEGLKFMVYLQKENIIDESGMPKERFSAEFPKEGPSILRIQQVVRGDSAAYFCASSPGIKETQYFGPGTRLLVL.

V usage is TRBV6-4 and J usage is TRBJ2-1; 9 bases match TRBD2. Per the germline V gene, CDR1 is MRHNA and CDR2 is SNTAGT. The CDR3 has 13 residues. V was pared by 4 bases and J by 5 bases, with 0 bases of the junction left unmatched. CDR3 protein: CASSASGDNEQFF. CDR3 DNA sequence: TGTGCCAGCAGTGCTAGCGGGGACAATGAGCAGTTCTTC.

The chain couples TRBV4-1 to TRBJ1-3; 7 bases match TRBD1. Germline assignment: CDR1 MGHRA and CDR2 YSYEKL. V gave up 4 bases and J gave up 0 bases; unmatched junction bases: 15. This CDR3 region has 19 residues. The CDR3, as DNA: TGCGCCAGCAGCCGCCTCATTACCGGGACAGATATCTCTGGAAACACCATATATTTT. It encodes CASSRLITGTDISGNTIYF.

This sequence joins TRBV29-1 and TRBJ2-4; D gene ambiguous. Germline V lookup: CDR1 SQVTM, CDR2 ANQGSEA. The germline V and J ends were trimmed by 6 bases and 0 bases, with 12 bases remaining between them. This CDR3 region has 14 residues. DNA for the CDR3: TGCAGCGTCAGGATAACCCGAGCCAAAAACATTCAGTACTTC. Translation: CSVRITRAKNIQYF. Complete variable domain (other parts from reference TRBV29-1 and TRBJ2-4): SAVISQKPSRDICQRGTSLTIQCQVDSQVTMMFWYRQQPGQSLTLIATANQGSEATYESGFVIDKFPISRPNLTFSTLTVSNMSPEDSSIYLCSVRITRAKNIQYFGAGTRLSVL.

The chain carries TRBV28 and TRBJ1-3; no reliable D call. This CDR3 comprises 17 residues. The V and J ends lost 4 bases and 0 bases respectively, with 16 bases between them. Germline V gene sequence: CDR1 MDHEN, CDR2 SYDVKM. CDR3 protein: CASSSPGRASSGNTIYF. The CDR3 DNA is TGTGCCAGCAGTTCCCCCGGACGGGCAAGCTCTGGAAACACCATATATTTT.

The chain links TRBV2 to TRBJ2-1; 12 bases line up with TRBD2. J was trimmed by 4 bases and V by 4 bases; bases with no gene match: 2. Germline CDR1 and CDR2: SNHLY and FYNNEI. The length of the CDR3 is 15 residues. As DNA, the CDR3 is TGTGCCAGCAGTGTGACTAGCGGGAGATACAATGAGCAGTTCTTC. The encoded protein is CASSVTSGRYNEQFF.

This clone has a handful of counts. The V gene is TRBV18, the J gene TRBJ2-7; D unresolved. The CDR3 contains 14 residues. The ends were cut back, 6 bases at V and 0 bases at J, with 12 bases in the middle. Germline assignment: CDR1 KGHSH and CDR2 LQKENI. In DNA, the CDR3 is TGTGCCAGCTCTCCGTGGAACCGCTCCTACGAGCAGTACTTC. It codes for CASSPWNRSYEQYF.

The chain uses TRBV27 and TRBJ2-7, with 8 bases fitting TRBD2. The length of the CDR3 is 15 residues. Germline trimming cut 7 bases from V and 4 bases from J; bases unmatched to any gene: 12. Germline V lookup: CDR1 MNHEY, CDR2 SMNVEV (reference sequence). DNA for the CDR3: TGTGCCAGCAAGAAGAAGCGGGAGATAGTATACGAGCAGTACTTC. Protein sequence: CASKKKREIVYEQYF.

The chain uses TRBV19 and TRBJ2-4; D is unresolved. The length of the CDR3 is 15 residues. V was trimmed by 3 bases and J by 0 bases, leaving 9 bases between them. Per germline, CDR1 LNHDA and CDR2 SQIVND (reference sequence). The CDR3 is CASSIHSLAKNIQYF. In DNA form, the CDR3 reads TGTGCCAGTAGTATCCATTCGCTAGCCAAAAACATTCAGTACTTC.

The rearrangement joins TRBV7-8 to TRBJ2-3; 8 bases align to TRBD2. CDR3 length: 16 amino acids. Germline CDR1 and CDR2: SGHVS and FQNEAQ. V gave up 3 bases and J gave up 5 bases; unmatched junction bases: 10. In DNA form, the CDR3 reads TGTGCCAGCAGCTTTGGCCCAGCGGGAGTTGGAGATACGCAGTATTTT. It is translated as CASSFGPAGVGDTQYF.

The chain is built from TRBV10-1 and TRBJ2-7; 9 bases line up with TRBD1. Germline trimming cut 7 bases from V and 4 bases from J; bases unmatched to any gene: 11. Germline V CDR1 and CDR2: WNHNN, SYGVQD (reference sequence). The CDR3 length is 15 residues. The CDR3 reads CASICPGTGRYEQYF. The CDR3 nucleotides read TGCGCCAGCATATGCCCCGGGACAGGGAGGTACGAGCAGTACTTC.

This chain connects TRBV7-3 to TRBJ2-1; either TRBD1 or TRBD2 may fit D (5 bases each). Trimming took off 1 base at V and 4 bases at J, with 14 bases between the two ends. This CDR3 region has 16 residues. Germline V gene lookup returns CDR1 SGHTA and CDR2 FQGTGA. CDR3 bases: TGTGCCAGCAGCTTAAGTGGGGGTGCTAGGTACAATGAGCAGTTCTTC. Its translation: CASSLSGGARYNEQFF.

The rearrangement links TRBV30 to TRBJ2-5; D is ambiguous. V gave up 3 bases and J gave up 4 bases, with 6 bases separating them. This CDR3 contains 11 residues. Germline V gene lookup returns CDR1 GTSNPN and CDR2 SVGIG (reference sequence). CDR3: CAWRASETQYF. For the CDR3, the DNA is TGTGCCTGGAGAGCCTCAGAGACCCAGTACTTC. The variable domain in full, with the rest retrieved from reference TRBV30 and TRBJ2-5, is SQTIHQWPATLVQPVGSPLSLECTVEGTSNPNLYWYRQAAGRGLQLLFYSVGIGQISSEVPQNLSASRPQDRQFILSSKKLLLSDSGFYLCAWRASETQYFGPGTRLLVL.

The V call is TRBV14, the J call TRBJ1-3, with D unresolved. CDR1 SGHDN and CDR2 FVKESK come from the germline V gene. Deletions cut 1 base from V and 4 bases from J, with 5 bases between. The CDR3 length is 13 residues. The DNA for the CDR3 is TGTGCCAGCAGCCAAGGGCTAGGAAACACCATATATTTT. Its protein is CASSQGLGNTIYF. Based on the CDR3 plus reference TRBV14 and TRBJ1-3, the full variable domain is EAGVTQFPSHSVIEKGQTVTLRCDPISGHDNLYWYRRVMGKEIKFLLHFVKESKQDESGMPNNRFLAERTGGTYSTLKVQPAELEDSGVYFCASSQGLGNTIYFGEGSWLTVV.

The chain couples TRBV5-4 to TRBJ2-7; D possibly corresponds to TRBD1 (5 bases). The CDR3 has 16 amino acids. V shed 3 bases and J shed 0 bases, with 16 bases lying between them. The V gene's germline CDR1 is SGHNT and CDR2 YYREEE (reference sequence). The CDR3 coding sequence is TGTGCCAGCAGCTACACAGGTTTCGTTAGCTCCTACGAGCAGTACTTC. Its protein product is CASSYTGFVSSYEQYF.

V usage is TRBV13 and J usage is TRBJ2-7; D call uncertain. Between the trimmed V and J ends, which lost 3 bases and 0 bases, there was a span of 9 bases. This CDR3 is 14 amino acids long. Germline CDR1 and CDR2: PRHDT and FYEKMQ (reference sequence). This chain's CDR3 is CASSFTRTSYEQYF. CDR3 bases: TGTGCCAGCAGCTTTACCAGAACCTCCTACGAGCAGTACTTC.

The rearrangement links TRBV19 to TRBJ2-5; 8 nucleotides line up with TRBD2. The CDR3 consists of 13 residues. V shed 5 bases and J 10 bases; nucleotides not matched to a gene: 9. The V gene's germline CDR1 is LNHDA and CDR2 SQIVND (reference sequence). The CDR3 sequence: CASSPGTRANQYF. Written as DNA, the CDR3 is TGTGCCAGTAGTCCCGGGACTAGAGCTAACCAGTACTTC.

The chain is built from TRBV19 and TRBJ2-7; no clear D gene. CDR1 is LNHDA, CDR2 SQIVND, per germline (reference sequence). The CDR3 consists of 14 residues. Trimming removed 3 bases from V and 4 bases from J, with 13 bases in between. The CDR3 DNA is TGTGCCAGTAGTATCGAGACCTATGAATACGAGCAGTACTTC. The encoded protein is CASSIETYEYEQYF.

The chain is built from TRBV6-6 and TRBJ2-3; D gene ambiguous. This CDR3 is built from 14 residues. Germline assignment: CDR1 MNHNY and CDR2 SVGAGI (reference sequence). The V and J ends lost 4 bases and 4 bases respectively, with 12 bases between them. The chain's CDR3 is CASSSPPRPDTQYF. In DNA form, the CDR3 reads TGTGCCAGCAGTTCACCCCCCCGCCCAGATACGCAGTATTTT.

CDR3 coding DNA: TGTGCCAGTAGACAGGAGGGGCAGGGAGACCTCAGCTCCTACAATGAGCAGTTCTTC. This translates into CASRQEGQGDLSSYNEQFF. The chain combines TRBV19 with TRBJ2-1, with TRBD2 as a possible D gene (6 bases). With 6 bases removed from V and 0 bases from J, the gap between germline ends came to 24 bases. Germline CDR1 reads LNHDA; CDR2 reads SQIVND (reference sequence). CDR3 length: 19 residues.

Notes on this clone: Other DNA sequences in the same sample also yield this CDR3. The genes are TRBV6-5 and TRBJ2-7; 10 bases are a match to TRBD1. V was pared by 5 bases and J by 7 bases, with 5 bases of the junction left unmatched. CDR1 is MNHEY, CDR2 SVGAGI, per germline. This CDR3 region has 13 residues. CDR3 coding DNA: TGTGCCAGCAGTAAGGGGACAGGGGATGAGCAGTACTTC. It specifies CASSKGTGDEQYF.

This clone has only a few counts. This sequence joins TRBV5-1 and TRBJ2-7; D is possibly TRBD1 (6 bases). The germline V and J ends were trimmed by 6 bases and 3 bases, with 16 bases remaining between them. CDR1 is SGHRS and CDR2 is YFSETQ in the germline V gene. The CDR3 loop spans 14 amino acids. The CDR3 is CASKPLQGIYEQYF. The CDR3 DNA is TGCGCCAGCAAACCCCTACAGGGCATCTACGAGCAGTACTTC.

This clone was observed once. This chain joins TRBV6-6 and TRBJ2-1; no clear D. Trimming pared 8 bases from V and 7 bases from J, leaving 6 bases between. The germline V gene encodes CDR1 MNHNY and CDR2 SVGAGI (reference sequence). CDR3 length: 10 residues. In nucleotides, the CDR3 is TGTGCCAGCGTCGGAAATGAGCAGTTCTTC. This codes for CASVGNEQFF.

The rearrangement joins TRBV30 to TRBJ1-1; D possibly corresponds to TRBD1 (5 bases). This CDR3 is built from 16 residues. The V gene's germline CDR1 is GTSNPN and CDR2 SVGIG (reference sequence). V dropped 4 bases and J dropped 0 bases, with 18 bases sitting between them. In DNA form, the CDR3 reads TGTGCCTGGACTAGCGGGGCAGGGCTAATGAACACTGAAGCTTTCTTT. Protein product: CAWTSGAGLMNTEAFF.

The rearrangement joins TRBV29-1 to TRBJ2-1; TRBD2 aligns across 9 bases. Germline CDR1 reads SQVTM; CDR2 reads ANQGSEA. The CDR3 spans 12 residues. V trimming: 8 bases; J trimming: 10 bases; junction bases outside the gene matches: 9. CDR3 in amino acids: CSMIAGEREQFF. CDR3 DNA sequence: TGCAGCATGATAGCGGGAGAACGGGAGCAGTTCTTC.

This chain connects TRBV28 to TRBJ2-7; 8 nucleotides match TRBD2. CDR1 is MDHEN and CDR2 is SYDVKM in the germline V gene. The CDR3 sequence is 14 residues long. V trimming: 6 bases; J trimming: 6 bases; junction bases outside the gene matches: 10. In DNA form, the CDR3 reads TGTGCCAGCAGCAACTCAGGGGCGGGGGGCGAGCAGTACTTC. Its protein product is CASSNSGAGGEQYF.